This T cell receptor beta chain was captured in a study of CXCR3-negative and CXCR3-positive naive CD8 T cells. The CDR3 runs to 14 residues. Looked up from germline, CDR1 is SEHNR and CDR2 is FQNEAQ (reference sequence). The method, 5' RACE with UMI labels, was used to prepare the TRB cDNA libraries. TCRdb reprocessed the 5' RACE reads and stores each CDR3 protein as one record, lacking DNA. This sample carries tens of thousands of distinct CDR3 sequences, with 0.35% to 0.5% going to the ten biggest clones. This clonotype originated in a human donor in good health. Some clones in this sample may be carry-over from other donors' samples. This chain uses TRBV7-9 with TRBJ2-7. Sequences were obtained from naive CXCR3- CD8+ T cells from blood. The subset was: CD45RO-CCR7+CD27+CD95- naive CD8+ T cells lacking CXCR3 (TNR3-). CDR3 residues: CASSLGETFYEQYF.